The next 2 T cell receptor beta chains were all read from a single sample in a study of T cell responses to AZD1222 COVID-19 vaccine. Sequencing used immunoSEQ multiplex PCR; TCRdb keeps in-frame clones, though not all of them. The sample holds 57,000 or so clones, over 65% seen once. The sample was peripheral blood, taken 28 days after the second AZD1222 dose. Receptors were obtained from an adult who received the AZD1222 COVID-19 vaccine.

The chain employs TRBV6-5 and TRBJ2-7; maybe TRBD2 (7 bases). The V and J ends lost 8 bases and 7 bases respectively, with 18 bases between them. Germline V CDR1 and CDR2: MNHEY, SVGAGI. The CDR3 has 13 amino acids. The CDR3 sequence is CASAIVGGREQYF. CDR3 nucleotides: TGTGCCAGCGCTATAGTGGGGGGGCGGGAGCAGTACTTC.

The V and J genes are TRBV30 and TRBJ1-1; no clear D. The CDR3 runs 14 residues. Trimming removed 3 bases from V and 2 bases from J, with 13 bases in between. Germline CDR1 is GTSNPN and CDR2 is SVGIG (reference sequence). CDR3 sequence reads: CAWSKTMYNTEAFF. In DNA, the CDR3 is TGTGCCTGGAGCAAAACCATGTACAACACTGAAGCTTTCTTT.